The T cell receptor beta chain described here comes from a study of CD8+ T cells in alopecia areata. Across the whole study: Oral tofacitinib, 5 to 10 mg twice daily, was given in an open-label trial. Once tofacitinib had been taken for 6 to 18 months, 6 months off drug followed.

This clone was recorded once. The CDR3 loop spans 12 amino acids. Germline CDR1 reads GTSNPN; CDR2 reads SVGIG (reference sequence). Trimming took off 4 bases at V and 2 bases at J, with 8 bases between the two ends. From alopecia areata patients, lesional scalp punch biopsies and peripheral blood were collected. RNA, once extracted, was reverse transcribed into cDNA for use as the sequencing template. TCRdb's copy holds only in-frame clones and misses some; the assay was immunoSEQ multiplex PCR. This sample yields 200,000 to 250,000 clones, of which around 67% are seen a single time; 1.2% belongs to the top ten.

The chain carries TRBV30 and TRBJ1-1, with D hard to call. This specimen was CD4+ T cells sorted from blood, taken at week 0. The source of this sequence is a human donor with alopecia areata. The CDR3 spells CAWMRENTEAFF. CDR3 in DNA: TGTGCCTGGATGAGGGAAAACACTGAAGCTTTCTTT.